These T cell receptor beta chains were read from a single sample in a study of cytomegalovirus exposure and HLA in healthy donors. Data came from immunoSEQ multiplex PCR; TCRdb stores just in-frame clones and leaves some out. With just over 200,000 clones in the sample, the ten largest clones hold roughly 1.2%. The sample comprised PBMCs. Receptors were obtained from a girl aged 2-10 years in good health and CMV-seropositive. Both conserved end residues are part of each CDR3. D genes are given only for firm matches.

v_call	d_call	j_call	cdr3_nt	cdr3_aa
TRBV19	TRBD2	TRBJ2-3	TGTGCCAGTAGTCGGACGGGAGGAGACCCCTGGGGAAGCACAGATACGCAGTATTTT	CASSRTGGDPWGSTDTQYF
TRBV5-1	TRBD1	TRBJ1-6	TGCGCCAGCAGCTGGAAAGGGGGACAGATGCATTCACCCCTCCACTTT	CASSWKGGQMHSPLHF
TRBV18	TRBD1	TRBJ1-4	TGTGCCAGCTCGCCCACCCGGACAGGGTCCGCTAATGAAAAACTGTTTTTT	CASSPTRTGSANEKLFF
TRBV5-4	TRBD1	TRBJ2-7	TGTGCCAGCAGCTCCCCGTCGACAGGGGACTACGAGCAGTACTTC	CASSSPSTGDYEQYF
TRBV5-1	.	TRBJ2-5	TGCGCCAGCAGCTTGGTTGTTAGCGCTCAAGAGACCCAGTACTTC	CASSLVVSAQETQYF
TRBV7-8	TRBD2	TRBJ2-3	TGTGCCAGCAGGCGCGCCCTAGGGACTAGCGGGAGGGCCGCCCCAGATACGCAGTATTTT	CASRRALGTSGRAAPDTQYF
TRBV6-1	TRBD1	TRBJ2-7	TGTGCCAGCAGTGGCCGGACAGGGGACTGGTCCGAGCAGTACTTC	CASSGRTGDWSEQYF
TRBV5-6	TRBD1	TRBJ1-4	TGTGCCAGCAGCTCCGGGACAGCCTCTAATGAAAAACTGTTTTTT	CASSSGTASNEKLFF
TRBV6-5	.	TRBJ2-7	TGTGCCAGCAGATCCAGGGCTAGTCCCTACGAGCAGTACTTC	CASRSRASPYEQYF
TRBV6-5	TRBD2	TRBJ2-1	TGTGCCAGCAGTTACCTCCTAGCGGGAGAGGGGAATGAGCAGTTCTTC	CASSYLLAGEGNEQFF
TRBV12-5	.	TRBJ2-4	TGTGCTAGTGCCATTTTGGGTACAGACATTCAGTACTTC	CASAILGTDIQYF
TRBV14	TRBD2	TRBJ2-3	TGTGCCAGCAGCCAAGATCTAGCGGGAGACACAGATACGCAGTATTTT	CASSQDLAGDTDTQYF
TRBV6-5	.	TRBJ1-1	TGTGCCAGCAGTTACCAGGGCATCCTGAGCACTGAAGCTTTCTTT	CASSYQGILSTEAFF
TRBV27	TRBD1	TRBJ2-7	TGTGCCAGCAGCCCCGGGACAGGCATCTACGAGCAGTACTTC	CASSPGTGIYEQYF
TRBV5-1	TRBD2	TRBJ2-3	TGCGCCAGCAGATTTGCGGGGGATATCACAGATACGCAGTATTTT	CASRFAGDITDTQYF
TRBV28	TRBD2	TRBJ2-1	TGTGCCAGCAGCACAGCTTGGGGGGGAGGGTCCTACAATGAGCAGTTCTTC	CASSTAWGGGSYNEQFF
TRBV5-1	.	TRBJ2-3	TGCGCCAGCAGCTTGGTCGGAGCAGATACGCAGTATTTT	CASSLVGADTQYF
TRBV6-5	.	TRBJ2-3	TGTGCCAGCAGTTGCGCCATAGCTAATACGCAGTATTTT	CASSCAIANTQYF
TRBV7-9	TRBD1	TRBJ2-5	TGTGCCAGCAGCCTCGGACAGGGAGAGACCCAGTACTTC	CASSLGQGETQYF
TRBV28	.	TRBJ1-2	TGTGCCAGCCGGCAAGGGGGAAGGGGCTACACCTTC	CASRQGGRGYTF
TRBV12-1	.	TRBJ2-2	TGTGCCAGCAGTCGGAGCGGGAGAGGGACCGGGGAGCTGTTTTTT	CASSRSGRGTGELFF